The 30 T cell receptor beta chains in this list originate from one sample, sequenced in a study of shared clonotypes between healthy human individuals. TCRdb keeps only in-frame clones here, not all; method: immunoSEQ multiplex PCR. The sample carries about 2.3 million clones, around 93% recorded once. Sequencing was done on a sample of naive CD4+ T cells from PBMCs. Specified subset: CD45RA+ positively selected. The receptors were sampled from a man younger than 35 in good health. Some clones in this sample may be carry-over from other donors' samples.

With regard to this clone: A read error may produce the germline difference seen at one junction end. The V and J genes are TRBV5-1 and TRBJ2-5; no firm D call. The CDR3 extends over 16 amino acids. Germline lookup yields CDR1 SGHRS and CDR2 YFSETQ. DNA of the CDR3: TGCGCCAGCAGCTTGTTTAGTGGAGCTAACCAGGAGACCCAGTACTTC. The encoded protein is CASSLFSGANQETQYF.

CDR3 sequence (DNA): TGCGCCAGCAGCTTGGGACAGCCCAGCCAAGCTTTCTTT. Translated, it gives CASSLGQPSQAFF. The J gene is TRBJ1-1, the V gene TRBV5-1, with D possibly being TRBD1 (5 bases). CDR1 is SGHRS, CDR2 YFSETQ, per germline. The CDR3 has 13 residues. The ends were cut back, 0 bases at V and 9 bases at J, with 12 bases in the middle. Looking up the rest from reference TRBV5-1 and TRBJ1-1 gives the full variable domain: KAGVTQTPRYLIKTRGQQVTLSCSPISGHRSVSWYQQTPGQGLQFLFEYFSETQRNKGNFPGRFSGRQFSNSRSEMNVSTLELGDSALYLCASSLGQPSQAFFGQGTRLTVV.

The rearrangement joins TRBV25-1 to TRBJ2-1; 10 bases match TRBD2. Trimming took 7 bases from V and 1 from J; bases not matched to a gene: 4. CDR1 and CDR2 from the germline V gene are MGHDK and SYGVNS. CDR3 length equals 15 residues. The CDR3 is CASTEAGGSYNEQFF. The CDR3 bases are TGTGCCAGCACCGAAGCGGGAGGGTCCTACAATGAGCAGTTCTTC.

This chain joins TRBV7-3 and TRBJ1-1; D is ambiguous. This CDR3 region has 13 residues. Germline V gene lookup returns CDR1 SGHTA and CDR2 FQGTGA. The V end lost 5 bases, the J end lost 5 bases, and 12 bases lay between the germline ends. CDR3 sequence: CASSVGSQTEAFF. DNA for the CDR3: TGTGCCAGCAGCGTCGGGAGTCAGACTGAAGCTTTCTTT. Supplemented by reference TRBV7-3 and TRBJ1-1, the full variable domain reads GAGVSQTPSNKVTEKGKYVELRCDPISGHTALYWYRQSLGQGPEFLIYFQGTGAADDSGLPNDRFFAVRPEGSVSTLKIQRTERGDSAVYLCASSVGSQTEAFFGQGTRLTVV.

CDR3 sequence reads: CASSIQRGNTGELFF. Written as DNA, the CDR3 is TGTGCCAGCAGCATCCAGCGGGGGAACACCGGGGAGCTGTTTTTT. V gene TRBV7-9 combines with J gene TRBJ2-2; TRBD2 agrees at 7 bases. This CDR3 has 15 amino acids. Germline lookup yields CDR1 SEHNR and CDR2 FQNEAQ (reference sequence). Trimming removed 5 bases from V and 1 base from J; junction bases left unmatched: 4.

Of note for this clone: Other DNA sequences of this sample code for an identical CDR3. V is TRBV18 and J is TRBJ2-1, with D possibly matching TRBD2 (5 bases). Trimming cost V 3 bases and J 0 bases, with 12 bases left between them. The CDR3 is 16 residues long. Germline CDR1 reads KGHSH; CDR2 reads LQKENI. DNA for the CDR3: TGTGCCAGCTCACCTTTGACGGGAAGCTCCTACAATGAGCAGTTCTTC. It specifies CASSPLTGSSYNEQFF.

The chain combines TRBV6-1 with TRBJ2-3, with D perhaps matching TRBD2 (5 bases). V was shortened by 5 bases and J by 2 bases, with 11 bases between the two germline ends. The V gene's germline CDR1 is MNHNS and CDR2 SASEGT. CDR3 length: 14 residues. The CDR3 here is CASSKGGPTDTQYF. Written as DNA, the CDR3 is TGTGCCAGCAGTAAAGGAGGACCCACAGATACGCAGTATTTT.

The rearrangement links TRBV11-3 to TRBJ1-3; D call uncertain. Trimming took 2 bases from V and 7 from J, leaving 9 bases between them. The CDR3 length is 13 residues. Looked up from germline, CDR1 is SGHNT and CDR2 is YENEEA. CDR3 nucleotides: TGTGCCAGCAGCTTAACAAGGTCCAACACCATATATTTT. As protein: CASSLTRSNTIYF.

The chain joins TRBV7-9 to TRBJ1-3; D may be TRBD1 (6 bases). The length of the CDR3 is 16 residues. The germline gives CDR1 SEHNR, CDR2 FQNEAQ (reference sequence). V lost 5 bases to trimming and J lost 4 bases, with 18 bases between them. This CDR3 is CASSPRGATGGNTIYF. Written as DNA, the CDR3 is TGTGCCAGCAGCCCAAGGGGGGCGACTGGCGGAAACACCATATATTTT.

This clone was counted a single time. CDR3 amino acids: CASSDGQALREQYF. DNA of the CDR3: TGTGCCAGCAGTGACGGTCAGGCTTTGCGCGAGCAGTACTTC. The rearrangement uses TRBV6-1 and TRBJ2-7; no clear D gene. Germline assignment: CDR1 MNHNS and CDR2 SASEGT. V was clipped by 3 bases and J by 6 bases, with 15 bases between them. The CDR3 covers 14 residues.

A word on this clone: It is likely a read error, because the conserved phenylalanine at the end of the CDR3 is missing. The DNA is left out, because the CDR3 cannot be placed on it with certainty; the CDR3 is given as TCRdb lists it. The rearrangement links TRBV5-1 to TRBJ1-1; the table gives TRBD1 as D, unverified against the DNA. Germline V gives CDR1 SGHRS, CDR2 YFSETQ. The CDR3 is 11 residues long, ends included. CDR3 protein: CASSMDRVSPL.

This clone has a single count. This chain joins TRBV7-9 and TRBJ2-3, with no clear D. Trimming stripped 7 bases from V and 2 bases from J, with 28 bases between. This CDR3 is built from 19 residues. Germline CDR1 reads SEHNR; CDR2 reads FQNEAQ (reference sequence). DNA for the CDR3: TGTGCCAGCACCGCGGTGGAAGGAACGGGCGGAAGGTACACAGATACGCAGTATTTT. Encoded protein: CASTAVEGTGGRYTDTQYF.

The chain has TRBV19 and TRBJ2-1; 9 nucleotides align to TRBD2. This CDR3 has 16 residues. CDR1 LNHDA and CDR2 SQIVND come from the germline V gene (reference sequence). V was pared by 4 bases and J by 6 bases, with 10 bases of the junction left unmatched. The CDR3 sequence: CASSNGRLAAANEQFF. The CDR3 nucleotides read TGTGCCAGTAGTAACGGACGACTAGCGGCCGCCAATGAGCAGTTCTTC. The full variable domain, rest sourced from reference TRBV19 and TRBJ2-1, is DGGITQSPKYLFRKEGQNVTLSCEQNLNHDAMYWYRQDPGQGLRLIYYSQIVNDFQKGDIAEGYSVSREKKESFPLTVTSAQKNPTAFYLCASSNGRLAAANEQFFGPGTRLTVL.

CDR3 nucleotide sequence: TGCGCCAGCAGCCAAGATCGCGGGAGAGGGGACTACGAGCAGTACTTC. Encoded protein: CASSQDRGRGDYEQYF. The J gene is TRBJ2-7, the V gene TRBV4-1; 7 bases are a match to TRBD2. The CDR3 loop spans 16 amino acids. J was trimmed by 3 bases and V by 0 bases; bases with no gene match: 8. The germline V gene encodes CDR1 MGHRA and CDR2 YSYEKL.

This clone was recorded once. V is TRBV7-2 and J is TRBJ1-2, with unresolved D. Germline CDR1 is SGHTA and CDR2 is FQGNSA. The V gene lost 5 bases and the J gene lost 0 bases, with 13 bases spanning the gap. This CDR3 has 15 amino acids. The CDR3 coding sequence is TGTGCCAGCAGCCGCGTAGGGCAGACTAACTATGGCTACACCTTC. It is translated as CASSRVGQTNYGYTF.

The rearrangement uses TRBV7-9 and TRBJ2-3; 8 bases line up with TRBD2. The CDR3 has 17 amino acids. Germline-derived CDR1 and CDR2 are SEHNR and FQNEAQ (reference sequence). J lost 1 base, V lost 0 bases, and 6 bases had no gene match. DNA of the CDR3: TGTGCCAGCAGCTTAGCGTACGGACTAGCAGGCACAGATACGCAGTATTTT. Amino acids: CASSLAYGLAGTDTQYF. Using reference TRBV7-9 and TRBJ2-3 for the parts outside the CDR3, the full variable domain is DTGVSQNPRHKITKRGQNVTFRCDPISEHNRLYWYRQTLGQGPEFLTYFQNEAQLEKSRLLSDRFSAERPKGSFSTLEIQRTEQGDSAMYLCASSLAYGLAGTDTQYFGPGTRLTVL.

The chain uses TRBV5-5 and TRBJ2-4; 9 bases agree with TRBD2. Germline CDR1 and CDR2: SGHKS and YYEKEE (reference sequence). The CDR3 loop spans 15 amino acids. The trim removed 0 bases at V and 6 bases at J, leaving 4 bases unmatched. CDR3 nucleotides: TGTGCCAGCAGCTTGGGGGTTAGCGGGAGAAACATTCAGTACTTC. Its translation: CASSLGVSGRNIQYF.

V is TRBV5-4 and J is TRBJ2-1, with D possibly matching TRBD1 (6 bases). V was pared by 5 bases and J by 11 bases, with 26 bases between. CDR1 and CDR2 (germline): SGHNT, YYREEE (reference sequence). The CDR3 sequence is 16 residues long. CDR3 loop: CASSTGNIRTGLKQFF. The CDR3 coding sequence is TGTGCCAGCAGTACGGGCAACATTAGAACAGGGCTAAAGCAGTTCTTC.

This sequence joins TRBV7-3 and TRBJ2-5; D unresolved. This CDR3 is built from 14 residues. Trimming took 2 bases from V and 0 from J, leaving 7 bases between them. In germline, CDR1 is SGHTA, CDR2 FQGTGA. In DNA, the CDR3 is TGTGCCAGCAGCTTATACGGGTACCAAGAGACCCAGTACTTC. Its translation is CASSLYGYQETQYF.

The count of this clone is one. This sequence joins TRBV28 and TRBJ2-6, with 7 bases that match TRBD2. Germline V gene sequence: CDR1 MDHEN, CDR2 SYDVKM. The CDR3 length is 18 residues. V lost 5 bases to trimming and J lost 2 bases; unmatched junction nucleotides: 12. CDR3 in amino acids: CASSDEGRGPTGANVLTF. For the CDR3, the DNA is TGTGCCAGCAGTGACGAAGGGAGGGGACCCACTGGGGCCAACGTCCTGACTTTC.

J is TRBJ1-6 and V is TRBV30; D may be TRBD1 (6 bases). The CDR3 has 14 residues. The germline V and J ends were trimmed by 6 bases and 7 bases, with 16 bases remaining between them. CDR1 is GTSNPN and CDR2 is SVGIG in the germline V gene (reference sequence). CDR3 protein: CACTSRQVNSPLHF. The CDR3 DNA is TGTGCCTGTACATCCCGACAGGTGAATTCACCCCTCCACTTT.

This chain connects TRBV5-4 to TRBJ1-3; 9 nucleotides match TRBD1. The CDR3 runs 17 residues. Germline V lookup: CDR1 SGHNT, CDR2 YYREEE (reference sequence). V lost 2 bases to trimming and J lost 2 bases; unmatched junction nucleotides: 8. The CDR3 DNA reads TGTGCCAGCAGCTTCCCGGGACAGGGTCAGGCTGGAAACACCATATATTTT. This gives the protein CASSFPGQGQAGNTIYF.

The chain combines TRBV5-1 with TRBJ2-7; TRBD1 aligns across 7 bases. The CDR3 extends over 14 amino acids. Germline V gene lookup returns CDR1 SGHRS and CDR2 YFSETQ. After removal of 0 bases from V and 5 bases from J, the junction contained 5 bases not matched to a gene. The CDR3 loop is CASSLVPTGNEQYF. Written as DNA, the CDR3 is TGCGCCAGCAGCTTGGTACCGACAGGGAACGAGCAGTACTTC. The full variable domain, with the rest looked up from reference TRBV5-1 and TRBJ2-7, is KAGVTQTPRYLIKTRGQQVTLSCSPISGHRSVSWYQQTPGQGLQFLFEYFSETQRNKGNFPGRFSGRQFSNSRSEMNVSTLELGDSALYLCASSLVPTGNEQYFGPGTRLTVT.

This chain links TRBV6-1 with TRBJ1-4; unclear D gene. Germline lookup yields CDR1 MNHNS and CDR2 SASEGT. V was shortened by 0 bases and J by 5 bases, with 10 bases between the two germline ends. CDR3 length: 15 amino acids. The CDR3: CASSEAGSRNEKLFF. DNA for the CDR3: TGTGCCAGCAGTGAAGCGGGCAGCAGGAATGAAAAACTGTTTTTT.

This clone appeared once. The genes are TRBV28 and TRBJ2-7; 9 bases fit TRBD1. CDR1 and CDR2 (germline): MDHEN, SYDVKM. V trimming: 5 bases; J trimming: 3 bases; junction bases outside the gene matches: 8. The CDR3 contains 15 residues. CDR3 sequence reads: CASSQTGGLIYEQYF. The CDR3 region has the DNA TGTGCCAGCAGTCAGACAGGGGGTCTAATCTACGAGCAGTACTTC.

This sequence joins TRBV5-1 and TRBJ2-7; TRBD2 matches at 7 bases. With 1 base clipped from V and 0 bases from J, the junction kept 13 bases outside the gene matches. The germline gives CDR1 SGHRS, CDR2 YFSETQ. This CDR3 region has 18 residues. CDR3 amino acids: CASSLRASGYMSSYEQYF. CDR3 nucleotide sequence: TGCGCCAGCAGCTTGCGAGCTAGCGGATACATGAGCTCCTACGAGCAGTACTTC.

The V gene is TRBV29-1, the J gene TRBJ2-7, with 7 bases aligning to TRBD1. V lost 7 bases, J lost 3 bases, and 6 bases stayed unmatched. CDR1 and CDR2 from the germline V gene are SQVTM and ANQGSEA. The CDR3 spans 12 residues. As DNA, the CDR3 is TGCAGCGCCAGGGACAGATACTACGAGCAGTACTTC. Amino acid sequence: CSARDRYYEQYF.

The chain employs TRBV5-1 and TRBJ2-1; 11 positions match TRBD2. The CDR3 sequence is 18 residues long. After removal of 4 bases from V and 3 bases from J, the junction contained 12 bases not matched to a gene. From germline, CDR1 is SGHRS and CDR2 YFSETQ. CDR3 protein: CASSPRTTGTSGYNEQFF. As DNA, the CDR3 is TGCGCCAGCAGCCCACGAACCACCGGGACTAGCGGCTACAATGAGCAGTTCTTC.

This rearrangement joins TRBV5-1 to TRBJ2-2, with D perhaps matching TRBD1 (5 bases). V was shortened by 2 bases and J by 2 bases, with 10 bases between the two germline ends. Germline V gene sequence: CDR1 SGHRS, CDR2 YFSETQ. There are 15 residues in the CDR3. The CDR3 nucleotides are TGCGCCAGCAGCTTATACCAGGGAAACACCGGGGAGCTGTTTTTT. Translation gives CASSLYQGNTGELFF.

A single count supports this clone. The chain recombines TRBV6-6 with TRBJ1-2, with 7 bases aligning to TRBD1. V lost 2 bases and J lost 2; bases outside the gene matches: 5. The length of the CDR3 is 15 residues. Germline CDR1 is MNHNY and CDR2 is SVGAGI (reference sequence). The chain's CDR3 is CASSYGTGQNYGYTF. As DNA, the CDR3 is TGTGCCAGCAGTTACGGAACGGGACAGAACTATGGCTACACCTTC.